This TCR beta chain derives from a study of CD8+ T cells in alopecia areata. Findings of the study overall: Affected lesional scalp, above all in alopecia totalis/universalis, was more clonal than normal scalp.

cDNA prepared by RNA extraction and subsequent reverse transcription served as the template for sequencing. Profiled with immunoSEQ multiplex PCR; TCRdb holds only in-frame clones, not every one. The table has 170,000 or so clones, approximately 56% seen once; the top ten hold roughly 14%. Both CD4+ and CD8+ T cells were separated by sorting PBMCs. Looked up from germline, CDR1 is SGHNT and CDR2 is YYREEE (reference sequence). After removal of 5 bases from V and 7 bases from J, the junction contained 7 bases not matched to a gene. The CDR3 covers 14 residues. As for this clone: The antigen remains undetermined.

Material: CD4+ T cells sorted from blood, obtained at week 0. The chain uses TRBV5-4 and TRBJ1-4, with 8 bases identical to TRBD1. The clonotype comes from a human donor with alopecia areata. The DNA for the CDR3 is TGTGCCAGCAGGCTAGATACAGGGGGTGAAAAACTGTTTTTT. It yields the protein CASRLDTGGEKLFF.